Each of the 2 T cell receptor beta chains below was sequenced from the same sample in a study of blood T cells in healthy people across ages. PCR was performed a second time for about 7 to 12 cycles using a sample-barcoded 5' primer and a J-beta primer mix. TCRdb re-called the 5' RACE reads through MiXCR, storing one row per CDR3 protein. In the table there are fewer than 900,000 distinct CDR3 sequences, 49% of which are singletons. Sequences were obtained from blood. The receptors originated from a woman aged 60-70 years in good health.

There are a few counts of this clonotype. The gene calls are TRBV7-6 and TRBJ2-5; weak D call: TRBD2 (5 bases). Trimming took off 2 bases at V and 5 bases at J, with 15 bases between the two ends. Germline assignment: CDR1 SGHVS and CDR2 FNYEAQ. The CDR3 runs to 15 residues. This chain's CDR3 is CASSLSGSRYETQYF. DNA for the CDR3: TGTGCCAGCAGCTTAAGTGGGAGCCGATATGAGACCCAGTACTTC.

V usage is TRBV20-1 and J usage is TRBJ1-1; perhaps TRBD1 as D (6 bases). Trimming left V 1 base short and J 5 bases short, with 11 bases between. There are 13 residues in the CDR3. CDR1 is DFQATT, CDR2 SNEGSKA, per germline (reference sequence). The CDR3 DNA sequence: TGCAGTGCTAGAGTCTCGGGGGCGACTGAAGCTTTCTTT. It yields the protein CSARVSGATEAFF.